This T cell receptor beta chain stems from a study of shared clonotypes between healthy human individuals (dated by TCRdb to the early 2020s). Regarding the study in general: The cohort comprised two women and a few men aged 18 to 49 years. Per donor, three plates each were used for CD4 naive and CD4 memory, two for CD8 naive, and one for CD8 memory. The study deeply sequenced blood TCR repertoires of several healthy adults to estimate repertoire size and the extent of clonotype sharing between individuals. To increase sequencing depth and limit assay-specific biases, TCR repertoire library preparation and sequencing were carried out by different laboratories using diverse techniques. Between about 0.94 and 8.9 billion PBMCs per donor were obtained by leukapheresis.

TCR CDR3 regions were amplified from genomic DNA by multiplex PCR using the deep immunoSEQ assay. For each cell subset, the extracted genomic DNA was distributed evenly across all wells of several immunoSEQ 96-well plates, and each plate served as one replicate. For sorted subsets, about 200 ng genomic DNA, equal to some 30,000 T cell genomes, was loaded into each replicate PCR. Purified libraries were measured with a Qubit 3.0 fluorometer, size-checked on a Bioanalyzer 2100, and measured again with the KAPA Library Quantification kit. Each immunoSEQ 96-well plate was sequenced on its own single-read 150-cycle Illumina NextSeq 550 flow cell. On the authors' methods: Because the immunoSEQ output held only junctional sequences and lacked quality scores, the filtering could not match the filtering applied to full-length reads. To assign V/J genes and CDR3, sequences were annotated against IMGT germline references using PyIR, a Python wrapper for IgBLAST v1.9. Reads were filtered out if the reads had weak V/J assignments (E-value above 1e-6), no CDR3, stop codons, out-of-frame junctions, or ambiguous translated residues. V3J clonotypes were defined as sequences sharing an identical inferred V gene, J gene, and CDR3 amino acid sequence. To compute the percentage overlap between repertoires, the number of shared unique clonotypes was divided by the size of the smaller repertoire. Richness of each repertoire was evaluated using RTK rarefaction, the Chao1 estimator, and Recon v2.1 estimates of unobserved clonotypes. Generation probabilities for all TCRbeta clonotypes obtained by the gDNA method from a few donors were computed using OLGA. TCRdb took over this immuneACCESS table, retaining in-frame rearrangements with V and J assigned. Such tables are incomplete; in checked studies, under half of the missing clones stem from an unresolved V gene, and the remainder is unexplained. V and J calls and clone size are copied from that table; D and trimming were computed from the DNA. Recorded for this sample are roughly 1,000,000 clones; 78% of them occurred a single time. Approximately 0.5% of the sample is held by the ten biggest clonotypes.

The paper as a whole reports these results and caveats: Roughly 5.2% of naive CD4, 3.5% of naive CD8, 2% to 2.5% of memory CD4, and about 0.4% of memory CD8 clonotypes were shared across four donors. Because the study included a small number of donors, the genetic and exposure-history diversity represented was limited. Clonotypes shared by all four sorted-subset donors showed higher generation probabilities than non-shared clonotypes. Estimated clonotype richness was generally larger for naive than for memory subsets. Pairwise subsampling led to the expectation that sequencing depth would affect the degree of clonotype sharing among donors. Sampling was restricted to blood, and TCR repertoires in tissue are likely to differ from TCR repertoires in blood. Rarefaction of sorted-subset datasets indicated incomplete sequencing despite the large sequencing depth.

The CDR3 covers 13 residues, taking in both the cysteine and the phenylalanine. Just the 39-base CDR3 DNA is kept, in frame starting at base 1. On this clone itself: Its antigen is currently not known. No base-level quality is on record; no much larger clone is a single base apart.

The donors were healthy, HIV-negative adults with no recently reported acute infections or vaccinations. Every donor was a Caucasian adult residing in Nashville, Tennessee, USA. Magnetic negative selection was used to enrich CD4+ T cells, after which naive cells were positively selected on CD45RA and the negative fraction became the memory subset. Blood was obtained by leukapheresis, after which PBMCs were separated by Ficoll-Histopaque density gradient centrifugation and cryopreserved in liquid nitrogen vapor phase. Analytical flow cytometry was used to check the purity and quantity of each magnetically sorted T cell population. Genomic DNA was isolated from every sorted fraction and measured by UV absorbance on a Nanodrop 2000c.

The chain links TRBV21-1 with TRBJ2-3; TRBD1, as called in the table, went unchecked against the DNA. TRBV21-1 represents a pseudogene. The sequencing input was memory CD4+ T cells from PBMCs. The sample's cell subset or site, from its label and the paper: CD45RA-negative fraction. The TCR comes from a man between 18 and 35 years old in good health. Some clones in this sample may be carry-over from other donors' samples. In nucleotides, the sequence is TGTGCCAGCAGCTGTGGGGGCCCAGATACGCAGTATTTT. Its protein is CASSCGGPDTQYF.